Listed here are 26 T cell receptor beta chains from one sample, sequenced in a study of cytomegalovirus exposure and HLA in healthy donors. The protocol was immunoSEQ multiplex PCR, while the TCRdb copy is restricted to in-frame clones and leaves out a portion. The sample includes roughly 70,000 clones, 85% to 95% of them seen just once. Sequencing was performed on PBMCs. The receptors shown here come from a man between 18 and 35 years old in good health and CMV-seronegative.

The chain is built from TRBV27 and TRBJ2-1; 7 nucleotides line up with TRBD2. V gave up 3 bases and J gave up 7 bases; unmatched junction bases: 0. This CDR3 region has 12 residues. Germline V gene data show CDR1 as MNHEY and CDR2 as SMNVEV (reference sequence). The CDR3: CASSLGGNEQFF. The CDR3 nucleotides are TGTGCCAGCAGTTTGGGGGGGAATGAGCAGTTCTTC.

The CDR3 DNA follows: TGTGCCAGCAGGTTGACAGGCGACGGCTATGGCTACACCTTC. It encodes CASRLTGDGYGYTF. The genes are TRBV6-1 and TRBJ1-2; tentative D call: TRBD1 (6 bases). This CDR3 has 14 amino acids. Germline loops: CDR1 MNHNS, CDR2 SASEGT. Deletions cut 6 bases from V and 4 bases from J, with 15 bases between.

The rearrangement links TRBV6-5 to TRBJ1-3; D remains ambiguous. This CDR3 has 15 residues. V was shortened by 5 bases and J by 0 bases, with 11 bases between the two germline ends. The V gene's germline CDR1 is MNHEY and CDR2 SVGAGI. The CDR3: CASSAEVGSGNTIYF. The CDR3 nucleotides are TGTGCCAGCAGTGCTGAGGTGGGCTCTGGAAACACCATATATTTT.

V usage is TRBV10-2 and J usage is TRBJ2-1, with 7 bases fitting TRBD1. Germline V gene data show CDR1 as WSHSY and CDR2 as SAAADI. The V segment lost 3 bases and the J segment 1 base; nucleotides outside the gene matches: 9. This CDR3 is 17 amino acids long. The CDR3 region has the DNA TGCGCCAGCAGTGAAGGAGCAGGGGGTGTATCCTACAATGAGCAGTTCTTC. It translates to CASSEGAGGVSYNEQFF.

This sequence joins TRBV4-3 and TRBJ1-5, with 7 nucleotides matching TRBD1. Trimming at V came to 6 bases and at J to 4 bases, leaving 9 bases not matched to a gene. This CDR3 region has 15 residues. Germline lookup yields CDR1 LGHNA and CDR2 YSLEER. CDR3 loop: CASSHGTAKNQPQHF. In DNA form, the CDR3 reads TGCGCCAGCAGTCATGGGACAGCGAAAAATCAGCCCCAGCATTTT.

DNA for the CDR3: TGTGCCAGCAGCCCCCAGGTAGTTAACTATGGCTACACCTTC. It translates to CASSPQVVNYGYTF. The chain employs TRBV28 and TRBJ1-2; D gene uncertain. This CDR3 contains 14 residues. V dropped 6 bases and J dropped 1 base, with 12 bases sitting between them. The V gene's germline CDR1 is MDHEN and CDR2 SYDVKM.

This chain links TRBV18 with TRBJ1-3, with D perhaps TRBD1 (6 bases). The CDR3 totals 16 residues. In germline, CDR1 is KGHSH, CDR2 LQKENI. V lost 1 base, J lost 0 bases, and 10 bases lay in between. The CDR3 protein is CASSPLQGSSGNTIYF. For the CDR3, the DNA is TGTGCCAGCTCACCACTTCAGGGGAGCTCTGGAAACACCATATATTTT. The full variable domain, in which reference TRBV18 and TRBJ1-3 provide the parts outside the CDR3, is NAGVMQNPRHLVRRRGQEARLRCSPMKGHSHVYWYRQLPEEGLKFMVYLQKENIIDESGMPKERFSAEFPKEGPSILRIQQVVRGDSAAYFCASSPLQGSSGNTIYFGEGSWLTVV.

This clone appeared a single time. The rearrangement uses TRBV7-2 and TRBJ2-5, with a possible D match to TRBD1 (6 bases). Trimming took off 5 bases at V and 5 bases at J, with 15 bases between the two ends. This CDR3 has 14 residues. The V gene's germline CDR1 is SGHTA and CDR2 FQGNSA. The CDR3 nucleotides read TGTGCCAGCAGCCCAGGGGTGGTTCCGGAGACCCAGTACTTC. Protein product: CASSPGVVPETQYF.

This chain joins TRBV4-1 and TRBJ2-7, with 7 positions matching TRBD1. V was clipped by 4 bases and J by 3 bases; unmatched bases: 15. The germline V gene has CDR1 MGHRA and CDR2 YSYEKL. This CDR3 region has 17 residues. In DNA form, the CDR3 reads TGCGCCAGCAGCCGAGAGACCGGGACAGCGATAGACTACGAGCAGTACTTC. This sequence encodes CASSRETGTAIDYEQYF.

This clone was recorded only once. The chain couples TRBV28 to TRBJ2-4; perhaps TRBD2 as D (5 bases). Germline V gene sequence: CDR1 MDHEN, CDR2 SYDVKM. The CDR3 length is 15 residues. V gave up 5 bases and J gave up 2 bases, with 13 bases separating them. In DNA form, the CDR3 reads TGTGCCAGCAGTATTGAGGGTAGGACCAAAAACATTCAGTACTTC. This encodes CASSIEGRTKNIQYF.

J is TRBJ2-5 and V is TRBV7-3; 8 nucleotides align to TRBD2. Germline lookup yields CDR1 SGHTA and CDR2 FQGTGA. After removal of 2 bases from V and 5 bases from J, the junction contained 7 bases not matched to a gene. This CDR3 comprises 15 residues. The CDR3 sequence: CASSLVGGAGETQYF. CDR3 DNA sequence: TGTGCCAGCAGCTTAGTCGGGGGGGCAGGGGAGACCCAGTACTTC. The entire variable domain, with the rest obtained from reference TRBV7-3 and TRBJ2-5, is as follows: GAGVSQTPSNKVTEKGKYVELRCDPISGHTALYWYRQSLGQGPEFLIYFQGTGAADDSGLPNDRFFAVRPEGSVSTLKIQRTERGDSAVYLCASSLVGGAGETQYFGPGTRLLVL.

This clone showed up just once. V usage is TRBV30 and J usage is TRBJ2-7; D not certain. The germline V and J ends were trimmed by 3 bases and 5 bases, with 11 bases remaining between them. This CDR3 has 12 amino acids. CDR1 and CDR2 from the germline V gene are GTSNPN and SVGIG (reference sequence). The CDR3 DNA reads TGTGCCTGGAGCTCTACCCCGAACGAGCAGTACTTC. Residues: CAWSSTPNEQYF.

V gene TRBV28 combines with J gene TRBJ1-2; D gene unclear. Trimming removed 3 bases at V and 7 bases at J, with 6 bases between. The CDR3 has 11 residues. CDR1 and CDR2 from the germline V gene are MDHEN and SYDVKM. As DNA, the CDR3 is TGTGCCAGCAGTTTTGGAGGTGGCTACACCTTC. This gives the protein CASSFGGGYTF.

V and J are TRBV5-8 and TRBJ1-5; 7 nucleotides match TRBD1. V was clipped by 4 bases and J by 4 bases; unmatched bases: 8. Germline CDR1 and CDR2: SGHTS and YDEGEE. CDR3 length: 15 amino acids. CDR3: CASSPGDSANQPQHF. The DNA for the CDR3 is TGTGCCAGCAGCCCAGGGGACAGCGCTAATCAGCCCCAGCATTTT.

The chain recombines TRBV18 with TRBJ1-1, with 8 bases matching TRBD1. This CDR3 spans 15 amino acids. V trimming: 6 bases; J trimming: 6 bases; junction bases outside the gene matches: 12. The germline V gene encodes CDR1 KGHSH and CDR2 LQKENI. The CDR3 DNA reads TGTGCCAGCTCGGAGCAGGACAGGGTGCGGCCTGAAGCTTTCTTT. Translation gives CASSEQDRVRPEAFF.

The chain carries TRBV30 and TRBJ2-1; 11 bases are shared with TRBD2. CDR3 length: 15 amino acids. V shed 0 bases, J shed 3 bases, and the junction held 1 base outside the gene matches. Germline loops: CDR1 GTSNPN, CDR2 SVGIG (reference sequence). CDR3 coding DNA: TGTGCCTGGAGTGTACTAGCGGGGGTCTACAATGAGCAGTTCTTC. As protein: CAWSVLAGVYNEQFF.

The chain joins TRBV19 to TRBJ2-1; 10 nucleotides match TRBD1. The CDR3 runs to 17 residues. Losses at the gene ends were 6 bases for V and 6 bases for J; bases not matched to a gene: 14. From germline, CDR1 is LNHDA and CDR2 SQIVND (reference sequence). The CDR3 DNA is TGTGCCAGTAGCCTTTTCCGAATAGGACAGGGGGGCAATGAGCAGTTCTTC. Translated, it gives CASSLFRIGQGGNEQFF.

CDR3 nucleotide sequence: TGTGCCAGCAGCTCCGGACTAGCGGGGGGACGGCGAGATACGCAGTATTTT. Protein product: CASSSGLAGGRRDTQYF. V and J are TRBV2 and TRBJ2-3; 14 bases are a match to TRBD2. In germline, CDR1 is SNHLY, CDR2 FYNNEI. This CDR3 is 17 amino acids long. With V trimmed by 6 bases and J by 5 bases, 10 bases remained unmatched. The whole variable domain, filled in from reference TRBV2 and TRBJ2-3, reads EPEVTQTPSHQVTQMGQEVILRCVPISNHLYFYWYRQILGQKVEFLVSFYNNEISEKSEIFDDQFSVERPDGSNFTLKIRSTKLEDSAMYFCASSSGLAGGRRDTQYFGPGTRLTVL.

V is TRBV28 and J is TRBJ1-1; 9 bases line up with TRBD1. The CDR3 contains 15 residues. CDR1 and CDR2 (germline): MDHEN, SYDVKM. With V trimmed by 5 bases and J by 6 bases, 10 bases remained unmatched. The CDR3 here is CASSPSTGGSAEAFF. CDR3 nucleotides: TGTGCCAGCAGTCCCTCTACAGGGGGCAGCGCTGAAGCTTTCTTT.

The V gene is TRBV12-5, the J gene TRBJ2-7, with TRBD2 as a possible D gene (5 bases). The CDR3 runs 15 residues. Trimming removed 1 base at V and 3 bases at J, with 13 bases between. Germline assignment: CDR1 LGHNT and CDR2 FRNRAP. The CDR3 DNA reads as TGTGCTAGTGGTTTGGGGACCGGACGGGGCTACGAGCAGTACTTC. Its translation: CASGLGTGRGYEQYF.

The chain combines TRBV18 with TRBJ2-5; the D gene is possibly TRBD2 (5 bases). The CDR3 is made up of 14 amino acids. CDR1 KGHSH and CDR2 LQKENI come from the germline V gene. Trimming took 3 bases from V and 5 from J, leaving 13 bases between them. In nucleotides, the CDR3 is TGTGCCAGCTCACCTCAGAACCGAGGGGAGACCCAGTACTTC. It encodes CASSPQNRGETQYF.

This rearrangement joins TRBV9 to TRBJ2-2; D is possibly TRBD1 (5 bases). Germline CDR1 SGDLS, CDR2 YYNGEE. V was clipped by 4 bases and J by 2 bases, with 12 bases between them. The CDR3 is 15 amino acids. CDR3 nucleotide sequence: TGTGCCAGCAGCCCGCGGACAAGCAACACCGGGGAGCTGTTTTTT. Its translation: CASSPRTSNTGELFF. Filled out from reference TRBV9 and TRBJ2-2, the complete variable domain reads DSGVTQTPKHLITATGQRVTLRCSPRSGDLSVYWYQQSLDQGLQFLIQYYNGEERAKGNILERFSAQQFPDLHSELNLSSLELGDSALYFCASSPRTSNTGELFFGEGSRLTVL.

The chain couples TRBV27 to TRBJ1-1; tentatively, D is TRBD1 (6 bases). CDR1 is MNHEY, CDR2 SMNVEV, per germline (reference sequence). Trimming removed 6 bases from V and 3 bases from J, with 14 bases in between. The CDR3 sequence is 14 residues long. The DNA of the CDR3 is TGTGCCAGCAGCCGTACAGGGATCTACACTGAAGCTTTCTTT. This sequence encodes CASSRTGIYTEAFF.

This rearrangement joins TRBV5-1 to TRBJ1-1; D gene uncertain. Germline CDR1 reads SGHRS; CDR2 reads YFSETQ. Trimming took 3 bases from V and 4 from J, leaving 4 bases between them. CDR3 size: 11 residues. This chain's CDR3 is CASSYGTEAFF. The CDR3, as DNA: TGCGCCAGCAGCTACGGCACTGAAGCTTTCTTT.

The chain has TRBV10-3 and TRBJ2-2; TRBD1 aligns across 9 bases. CDR3 size: 14 residues. Trimming removed 8 bases from V and 8 bases from J; junction bases left unmatched: 9. The V gene's germline CDR1 is ENHRY and CDR2 SYGVKD. The DNA of the CDR3 is TGTGCCATCGGCGGGACAGGGTCGACGGGGGAGCTGTTTTTT. Protein product: CAIGGTGSTGELFF.

The chain couples TRBV7-9 to TRBJ1-2; tentative D call: TRBD1 (6 bases). The V gene's germline CDR1 is SEHNR and CDR2 FQNEAQ (reference sequence). This CDR3 spans 13 amino acids. Trimming pared 2 bases from V and 4 bases from J, leaving 8 bases between. The CDR3 protein is CASSLTGIYGYTF. The CDR3 nucleotides are TGTGCCAGCAGCTTAACAGGGATCTATGGCTACACCTTC.